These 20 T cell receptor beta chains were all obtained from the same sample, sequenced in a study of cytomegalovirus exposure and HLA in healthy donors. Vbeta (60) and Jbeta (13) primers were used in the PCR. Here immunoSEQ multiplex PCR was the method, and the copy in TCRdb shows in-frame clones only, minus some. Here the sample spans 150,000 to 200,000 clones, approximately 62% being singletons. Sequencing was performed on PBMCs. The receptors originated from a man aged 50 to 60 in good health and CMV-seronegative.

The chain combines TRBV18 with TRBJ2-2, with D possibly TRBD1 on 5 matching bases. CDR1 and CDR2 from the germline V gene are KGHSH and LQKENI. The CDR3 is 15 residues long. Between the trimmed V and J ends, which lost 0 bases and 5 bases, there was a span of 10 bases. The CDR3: CASSPPGAITGELFF. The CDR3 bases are TGTGCCAGCTCACCACCAGGGGCGATAACCGGGGAGCTGTTTTTT.

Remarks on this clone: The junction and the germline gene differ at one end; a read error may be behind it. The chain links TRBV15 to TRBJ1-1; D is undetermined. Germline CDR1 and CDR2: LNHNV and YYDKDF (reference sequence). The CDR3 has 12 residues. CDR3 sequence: CATSREWTEDFF. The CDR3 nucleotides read TGTGCCACCAGCAGGGAGTGGACTGAAGATTTCTTT.

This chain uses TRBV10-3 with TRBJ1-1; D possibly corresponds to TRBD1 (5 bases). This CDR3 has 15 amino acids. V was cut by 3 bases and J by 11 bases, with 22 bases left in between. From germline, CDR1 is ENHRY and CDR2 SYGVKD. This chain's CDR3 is CAISDQNGGLGDAFF. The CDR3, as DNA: TGTGCCATCAGTGACCAGAACGGGGGACTGGGGGACGCTTTCTTT.

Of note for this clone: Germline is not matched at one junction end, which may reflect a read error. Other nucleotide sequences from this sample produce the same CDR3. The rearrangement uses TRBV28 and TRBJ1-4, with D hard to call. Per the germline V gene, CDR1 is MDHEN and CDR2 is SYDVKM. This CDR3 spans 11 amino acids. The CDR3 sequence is CASRAEEKLFF. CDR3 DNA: TGTGCCAGCCGTGCGGAGGAAAAGCTGTTTTTT.

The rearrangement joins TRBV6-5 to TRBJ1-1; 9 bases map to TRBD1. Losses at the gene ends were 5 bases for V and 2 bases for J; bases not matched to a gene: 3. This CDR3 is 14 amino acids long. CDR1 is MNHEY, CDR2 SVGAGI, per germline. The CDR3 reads CASSPDRGNTEAFF. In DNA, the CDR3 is TGTGCCAGCAGTCCGGACAGGGGAAACACTGAAGCTTTCTTT.

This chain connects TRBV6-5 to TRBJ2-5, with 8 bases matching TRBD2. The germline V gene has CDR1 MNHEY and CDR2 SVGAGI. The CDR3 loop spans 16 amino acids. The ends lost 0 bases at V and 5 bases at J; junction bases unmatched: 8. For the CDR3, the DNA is TGTGCCAGCAGTTACTCGCTGGGAGCGGGAGATGAGACCCAGTACTTC. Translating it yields CASSYSLGAGDETQYF.

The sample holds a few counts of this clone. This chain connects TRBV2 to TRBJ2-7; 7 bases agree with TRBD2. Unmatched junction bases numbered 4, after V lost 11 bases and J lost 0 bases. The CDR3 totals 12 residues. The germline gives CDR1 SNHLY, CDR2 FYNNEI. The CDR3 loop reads CALGGSSYEQYF. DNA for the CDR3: TGTGCCCTGGGGGGGAGCTCCTACGAGCAGTACTTC.

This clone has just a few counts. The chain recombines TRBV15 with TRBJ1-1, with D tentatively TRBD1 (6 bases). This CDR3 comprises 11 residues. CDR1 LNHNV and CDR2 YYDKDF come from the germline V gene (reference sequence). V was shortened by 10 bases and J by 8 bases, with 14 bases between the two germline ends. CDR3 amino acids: CAIQGTKEAFF. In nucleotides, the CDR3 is TGTGCCATACAGGGAACAAAGGAAGCTTTCTTT. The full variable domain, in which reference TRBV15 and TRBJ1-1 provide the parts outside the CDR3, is DAMVIQNPRYQVTQFGKPVTLSCSQTLNHNVMYWYQQKSSQAPKLLFHYYDKDFNNEADTPDNFQSRRPNTSFCFLDIRSPGLGDTAMYLCAIQGTKEAFFGQGTRLTVV.

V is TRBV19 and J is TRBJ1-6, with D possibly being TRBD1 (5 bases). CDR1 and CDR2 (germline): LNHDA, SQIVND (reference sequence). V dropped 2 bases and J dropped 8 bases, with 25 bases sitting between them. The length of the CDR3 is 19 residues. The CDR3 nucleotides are TGTGCCAGTAGTATAATGTTCCCCGGGGGAGAAAGGTACTATTCACCCCTCCACTTT. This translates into CASSIMFPGGERYYSPLHF.

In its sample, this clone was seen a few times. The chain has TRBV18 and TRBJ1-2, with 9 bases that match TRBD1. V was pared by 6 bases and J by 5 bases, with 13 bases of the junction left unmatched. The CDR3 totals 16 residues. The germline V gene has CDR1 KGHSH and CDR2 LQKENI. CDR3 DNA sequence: TGTGCCAGCTCTACAAAAGAACAGGGGGCGGTTTATGGCTACACCTTC. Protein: CASSTKEQGAVYGYTF. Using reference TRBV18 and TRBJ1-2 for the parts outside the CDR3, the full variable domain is NAGVMQNPRHLVRRRGQEARLRCSPMKGHSHVYWYRQLPEEGLKFMVYLQKENIIDESGMPKERFSAEFPKEGPSILRIQQVVRGDSAAYFCASSTKEQGAVYGYTFGSGTRLTVV.

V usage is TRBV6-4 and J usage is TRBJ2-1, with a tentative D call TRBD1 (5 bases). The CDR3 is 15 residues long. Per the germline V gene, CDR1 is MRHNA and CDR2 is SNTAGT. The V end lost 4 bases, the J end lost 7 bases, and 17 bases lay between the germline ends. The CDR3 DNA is TGTGCCAGCAGTGCACAAGGGGTGGGCGGAAATGAGCAGTTCTTC. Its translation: CASSAQGVGGNEQFF.

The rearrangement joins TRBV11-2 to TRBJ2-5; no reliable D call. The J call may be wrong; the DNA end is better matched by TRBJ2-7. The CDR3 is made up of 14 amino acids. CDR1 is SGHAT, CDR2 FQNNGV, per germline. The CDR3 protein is CASSLAYRAYEQYF. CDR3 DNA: TGTGCCAGCAGCTTAGCCTACCGAGCCTACGAGCAGTACTTC.

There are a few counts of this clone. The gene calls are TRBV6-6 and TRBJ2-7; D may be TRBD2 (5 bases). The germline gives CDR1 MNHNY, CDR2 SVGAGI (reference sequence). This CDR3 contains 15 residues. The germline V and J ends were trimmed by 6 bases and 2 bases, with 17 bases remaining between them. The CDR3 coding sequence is TGTGCCAGCAGCCTCCGGACGGGGAGCGCCTACGAGCAGTACTTC. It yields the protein CASSLRTGSAYEQYF.

In nucleotides, the CDR3 is TGTGCCAGCATTCGCCCGGGAGCTAACTACAATGAGCAGTTCTTC. Translation gives CASIRPGANYNEQFF. The chain employs TRBV7-9 and TRBJ2-1; the D gene is possibly TRBD2 (6 bases). This CDR3 is built from 15 residues. V lost 7 bases and J lost 3, with 16 bases in between. From germline, CDR1 is SEHNR and CDR2 FQNEAQ (reference sequence).

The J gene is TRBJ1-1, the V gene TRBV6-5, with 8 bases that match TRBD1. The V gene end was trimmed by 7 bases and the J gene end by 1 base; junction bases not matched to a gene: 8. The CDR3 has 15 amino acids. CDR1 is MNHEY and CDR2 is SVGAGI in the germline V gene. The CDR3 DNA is TGTGCCAGCAATCCGGGGGACAGGCGGAACACTGAAGCTTTCTTT. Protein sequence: CASNPGDRRNTEAFF.

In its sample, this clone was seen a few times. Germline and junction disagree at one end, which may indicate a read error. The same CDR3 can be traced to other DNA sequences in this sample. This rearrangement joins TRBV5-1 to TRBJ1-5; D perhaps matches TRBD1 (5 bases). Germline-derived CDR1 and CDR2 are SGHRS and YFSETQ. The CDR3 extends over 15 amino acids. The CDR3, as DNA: TGCGCCAGCAGTTTGGGCGGGGGTAGCAATCAGCCCCAGCATTTT. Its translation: CASSLGGGSNQPQHF.

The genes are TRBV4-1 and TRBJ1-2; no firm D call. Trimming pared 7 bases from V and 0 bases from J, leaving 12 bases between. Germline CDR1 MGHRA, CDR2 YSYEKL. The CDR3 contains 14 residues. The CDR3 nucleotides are TGCGCCAGCAAACAATTCGCAACTAACTATGGCTACACCTTC. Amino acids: CASKQFATNYGYTF.

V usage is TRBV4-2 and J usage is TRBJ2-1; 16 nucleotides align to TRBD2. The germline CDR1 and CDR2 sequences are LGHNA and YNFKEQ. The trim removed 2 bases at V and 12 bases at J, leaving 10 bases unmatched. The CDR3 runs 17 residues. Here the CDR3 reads CASSQSTGTSGGAWQFF. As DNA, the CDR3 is TGTGCCAGCAGCCAATCCACCGGGACTAGCGGGGGGGCCTGGCAGTTCTTC.

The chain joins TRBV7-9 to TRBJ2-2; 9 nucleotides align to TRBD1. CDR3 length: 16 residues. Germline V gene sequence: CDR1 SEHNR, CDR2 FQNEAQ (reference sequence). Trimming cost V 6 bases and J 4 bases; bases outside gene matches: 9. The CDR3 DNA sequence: TGTGCCAGCAGTCCCAGGGACAGGGCATTCACCGGGGAGCTGTTTTTT. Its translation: CASSPRDRAFTGELFF.

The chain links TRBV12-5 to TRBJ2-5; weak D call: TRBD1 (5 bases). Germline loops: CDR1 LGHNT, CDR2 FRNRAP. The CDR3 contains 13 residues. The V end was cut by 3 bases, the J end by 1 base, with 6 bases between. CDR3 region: CASGFQGQETQYF. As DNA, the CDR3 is TGTGCTAGTGGTTTTCAGGGCCAAGAGACCCAGTACTTC. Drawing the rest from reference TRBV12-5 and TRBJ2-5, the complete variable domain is DARVTQTPRHKVTEMGQEVTMRCQPILGHNTVFWYRQTMMQGLELLAYFRNRAPLDDSGMPKDRFSAEMPDATLATLKIQPSEPRDSAVYFCASGFQGQETQYFGPGTRLLVL.